A selection of T cell receptor beta chains follows, all from one sample in a study of human T cells and chemical hapten exposure. TCRdb reanalysed the RACE reads using MiXCR and keeps one entry per CDR3 protein. In the table there are tens of thousands of distinct CDR3 sequences, around 7% of which are singletons. The specimen was whole blood. These receptors were obtained from a human donor in good health. Some clones in this sample may be carry-over from other donors' samples. The CDR3 runs from the conserved cysteine through the conserved F or W. Fields, in order: V gene, clone size, D gene, J gene, CDR3 DNA, CDR3 protein. A D gene is named only where the DNA matches it firmly. Clone size is shown for a subset of rows, as once, few, many or a class of expanded clone.

v_gene: TRBV2
abundance: many
d_gene: .
j_gene: TRBJ2-6
CDR3nt: TGTGCCAGCAGTGGACCCCGGCTTAGCTCTGGGGCCAACGTCCTGACTTTC
CDR3aa: CASSGPRLSSGANVLTF

v_gene: TRBV7-2
abundance: medium-sized
d_gene: .
j_gene: TRBJ1-2
CDR3nt: TGTGCCAGCAGCCCCAGGACCACAGCTAACTATGGCTACACCTTC
CDR3aa: CASSPRTTANYGYTF

v_gene: TRBV7-2
abundance: many
d_gene: .
j_gene: TRBJ2-1
CDR3nt: TGTGCCAGCAGCTTAGGGCGGGGCTCCTACAATGAGCAGTTCTTC
CDR3aa: CASSLGRGSYNEQFF

v_gene: TRBV28
abundance: .
d_gene: .
j_gene: TRBJ1-5
CDR3nt: TGTGCCAGCAGAAGCCCCGGTCAGCCCCAGCATTTT
CDR3aa: CASRSPGQPQHF

v_gene: TRBV7-8
abundance: many
d_gene: .
j_gene: TRBJ2-2
CDR3nt: TGTGCCAGCAGCTTACGCCGCGGACTAACCCCCCCGAACACCGGGGAGCTGTTTTTT
CDR3aa: CASSLRRGLTPPNTGELFF

v_gene: TRBV12-3/TRBV12-4
abundance: few
d_gene: TRBD1
j_gene: TRBJ2-3
CDR3nt: TGTGCCAGCAGTTGGGACAGGGGTACAGATACGCAGTATTTT
CDR3aa: CASSWDRGTDTQYF

v_gene: TRBV12-3/TRBV12-4
abundance: few
d_gene: .
j_gene: TRBJ2-7
CDR3nt: TGTGCCAGCAGTCCCGGGACCGTTCAATCCTACGAGCAGTACTTC
CDR3aa: CASSPGTVQSYEQYF

v_gene: TRBV20-1
abundance: .
d_gene: .
j_gene: TRBJ1-1
CDR3nt: TGCAGTGCTAGCCCACTCACAGGGAACACTGAAGCTTTCTTT
CDR3aa: CSASPLTGNTEAFF

v_gene: TRBV10-1
abundance: .
d_gene: .
j_gene: TRBJ2-3
CDR3nt: TGCGCCAGCAGTGAGTCGGGCACAGATACGCAGTATTTT
CDR3aa: CASSESGTDTQYF

v_gene: TRBV25-1
abundance: many
d_gene: .
j_gene: TRBJ1-5
CDR3nt: TGTGCCAGCAGTGGGGGAGGCAATCAGCCCCAGCATTTT
CDR3aa: CASSGGGNQPQHF

v_gene: TRBV28
abundance: many
d_gene: .
j_gene: TRBJ1-4
CDR3nt: TGTGCCAGCACGACCGGCTGGGTTAATGAAAAACTGTTTTTT
CDR3aa: CASTTGWVNEKLFF

v_gene: TRBV28
abundance: many
d_gene: TRBD1
j_gene: TRBJ2-7
CDR3nt: TGTGCCAGCAGTTTCCGACAGGGGGTAGCCGAGCAGTACTTC
CDR3aa: CASSFRQGVAEQYF

v_gene: TRBV20-1
abundance: few
d_gene: .
j_gene: TRBJ2-7
CDR3nt: TGCAGTGCTATAATCTCCGGGACTGGCCCCTACGAGCAGTACTTC
CDR3aa: CSAIISGTGPYEQYF